A single sample is the source of the 2 T cell receptor beta chains below, sequenced in a study of human CD4 T cells and Enterobacteriaceae. Memory CD4+ T cells were sorted as all CD4+ cells except CD45RA+CCR7+CD95- naive cells, over 95% pure. Sequencing was performed with immunoSEQ multiplex PCR; in TCRdb, only in-frame clones are kept and a portion is missing. The sample has 25,000 to 30,000 clones, approximately 84% seen once. The specimen sequenced was memory CD4+ T cells from blood. These receptor sequences come from a human donor in good health.

In DNA form, the CDR3 reads TGTGCCAGCAGTTTGACAGCGTCCTATGGCTACACCTTC. Translating gives CASSLTASYGYTF. This chain connects TRBV5-4 to TRBJ1-2; D possibly corresponds to TRBD1 (5 bases). The ends were cut back, 5 bases at V and 4 bases at J, with 12 bases in the middle. CDR1 and CDR2 from the germline V gene are SGHNT and YYREEE (reference sequence). CDR3 length: 13 residues.

V usage is TRBV6-1 and J usage is TRBJ1-2, with 8 positions matching TRBD1. CDR1 and CDR2 (germline): MNHNS, SASEGT. The V and J ends lost 3 bases and 5 bases, in that order; junction bases with no gene match: 2. The CDR3 spans 13 residues. The CDR3 protein is CASSDRGRYGYTF. The CDR3 nucleotides read TGTGCCAGCAGTGACAGGGGGCGATATGGCTACACCTTC.